Following are 8 T cell receptor beta chains from one sample sequenced in a study of shared clonotypes between healthy human individuals. Sequenced by immunoSEQ multiplex PCR; TCRdb stores in-frame clones only, minus some. This table holds roughly 1,100,000 clones, 70% to 80% found once. The sample taken for sequencing was memory CD4+ T cells sorted from blood. Subset specified: CD45RA-negative fraction. These receptors were obtained from a young man in good health.

The genes are TRBV10-3 and TRBJ2-1; D is perhaps TRBD1 or TRBD2 (5 bases each). Germline CDR1 reads ENHRY; CDR2 reads SYGVKD. This CDR3 has 15 residues. Trimming removed 6 bases at V and 3 bases at J, with 15 bases between. The CDR3 DNA follows: TGTGCCATCAGGGGGGAAGGGCAGGTCTACAATGAGCAGTTCTTC. Protein sequence: CAIRGEGQVYNEQFF.

The chain links TRBV11-3 to TRBJ2-2, with a weak D call TRBD2 (6 bases). Germline CDR1 reads SGHNT; CDR2 reads YENEEA. The V end lost 5 bases, the J end lost 6 bases, and 19 bases lay between the germline ends. The CDR3 loop spans 16 amino acids. The CDR3 sequence: CASSPTWGVGAGELFF. The CDR3, as DNA: TGTGCCAGCAGCCCAACCTGGGGGGTTGGGGCCGGGGAGCTGTTTTTT. Using reference TRBV11-3 and TRBJ2-2 for the parts outside the CDR3, the full variable domain is EAGVVQSPRYKIIEKKQPVAFWCNPISGHNTLYWYLQNLGQGPELLIRYENEEAVDDSQLPKDRFSAERLKGVDSTLKIQPAELGDSAVYLCASSPTWGVGAGELFFGEGSRLTVL.

This chain joins TRBV7-2 and TRBJ2-7; D not resolved. Germline CDR1 and CDR2: SGHTA and FQGNSA. V lost 2 bases, J lost 3 bases, and 11 bases lay in between. The CDR3 spans 14 residues. The DNA of the CDR3 is TGTGCCAGCAGCTTAAATAGGGTCGGCTACGAGCAGTACTTC. Translating it yields CASSLNRVGYEQYF.

This clone showed up just a few times. Within the sample, other DNA sequences also encode this same CDR3. The genes are TRBV7-9 and TRBJ1-1; no reliable D call. CDR1 and CDR2 from the germline V gene are SEHNR and FQNEAQ (reference sequence). CDR3 size: 13 residues. V gave up 3 bases and J gave up 1 base, with 6 bases separating them. In nucleotides, the CDR3 is TGTGCCAGCAGCTTCCAAGCGAACACTGAAGCTTTCTTT. This encodes CASSFQANTEAFF.

This chain links TRBV21-1 with TRBJ2-3; whether TRBD1, the table's D call, matches the DNA was not checked. TRBV21-1 is flagged as a pseudogene. This CDR3 spans 18 amino acids. The CDR3, as DNA: TGTGCCAGCAGCAAAGACGTTCAGGGTAGTCAATTTTTAGATACGCAGTATTTT. Protein product: CASSKDVQGSQFLDTQYF.

The J gene is TRBJ2-7, the V gene TRBV6-5; D is possibly TRBD2 (5 bases). The germline V gene has CDR1 MNHEY and CDR2 SVGAGI. Deletions cut 7 bases from V and 3 bases from J, with 10 bases between. There are 12 residues in the CDR3. This CDR3 reads CASNPGLYEQYF. CDR3 nucleotide sequence: TGTGCCAGCAACCCCGGACTCTACGAGCAGTACTTC.

The gene calls are TRBV6-6 and TRBJ2-5; the D is unclear. The V end was cut by 8 bases, the J end by 5 bases, with 15 bases between. CDR1 is MNHNY and CDR2 is SVGAGI in the germline V gene (reference sequence). The CDR3 runs to 13 residues. CDR3 region: CASSPGRTETQYF. CDR3 in DNA: TGTGCCAGCTCCCCCGGGCGGACGGAGACCCAGTACTTC.

Notes on this clone: The sample has other DNA sequences that encode this CDR3 too. This rearrangement joins TRBV5-1 to TRBJ2-7, with TRBD2 identical over 9 bases. Germline assignment: CDR1 SGHRS and CDR2 YFSETQ. V gave up 4 bases and J gave up 0 bases; unmatched junction bases: 2. There are 14 residues in the CDR3. CDR3 sequence reads: CASSLTSGSYEQYF. The CDR3 region has the DNA TGCGCCAGCAGCCTGACTAGCGGCTCCTACGAGCAGTACTTC.